One sample yielded the 19 T cell receptor beta chains listed below, sequenced in a study of OX40 agonist ivuxolimab in advanced cancers. The table came from immunoSEQ multiplex PCR; TCRdb's copy has only in-frame clones and leaves some out. Altogether roughly 70,000 clones are present, about 89% being singletons, with the ten largest covering around 6.3%. The sample here was CD4+ or CD8+ T cells sorted from blood, taken in a trial of the OX40 agonist ivuxolimab. These receptors came from an adult with an advanced solid tumor such as melanoma, head and neck, liver or kidney cancer.

This clone was observed a handful of times. The chain carries TRBV6-1 and TRBJ2-5; D may be TRBD2 (7 bases). The CDR3 runs 15 residues. Germline CDR1 reads MNHNS; CDR2 reads SASEGT. The V end lost 1 base, the J end lost 5 bases, and 14 bases lay between the germline ends. In nucleotides, the CDR3 is TGTGCCAGCAGTGAAGGAGAGGGGGGGCCGGAGACCCAGTACTTC. This sequence encodes CASSEGEGGPETQYF.

V gene TRBV27 combines with J gene TRBJ1-2; D unresolved. The germline V and J ends were trimmed by 5 bases and 1 base, with 8 bases remaining between them. This CDR3 has 13 residues. Germline CDR1 MNHEY, CDR2 SMNVEV (reference sequence). CDR3 loop: CASSQFINYGYTF. The CDR3 DNA reads TGTGCCAGCAGTCAATTTATTAACTATGGCTACACCTTC.

V gene TRBV27 combines with J gene TRBJ2-1; no clear D. CDR3 length: 14 residues. Germline CDR1 and CDR2: MNHEY and SMNVEV (reference sequence). V lost 5 bases and J lost 6, with 14 bases in between. CDR3 sequence reads: CASSPDLRANEQFF. In DNA form, the CDR3 reads TGTGCCAGCAGTCCAGACCTCCGGGCCAATGAGCAGTTCTTC.

This clone was observed a single time. The V and J genes are TRBV5-4 and TRBJ2-7, with no clear D. The V gene lost 0 bases and the J gene lost 3 bases, with 7 bases spanning the gap. The CDR3 runs to 13 residues. Germline lookup yields CDR1 SGHNT and CDR2 YYREEE (reference sequence). CDR3: CASSLAGSYEQYF. The CDR3 nucleotides are TGTGCCAGCAGCTTGGCCGGCAGCTACGAGCAGTACTTC.

The V call is TRBV6-1, the J call TRBJ1-5; D is uncertain. Trimming stripped 3 bases from V and 4 bases from J, with 7 bases between. Germline lookup yields CDR1 MNHNS and CDR2 SASEGT. The CDR3 sequence is 13 residues long. The CDR3 nucleotides read TGTGCCAGCAGTGATTCGGAAAATCAGCCCCAGCATTTT. It encodes CASSDSENQPQHF.

CDR3 coding DNA: TGCGCCAGCAGCCCCCAGTGGGGGGCTGAAGCTTTCTTT. It translates to CASSPQWGAEAFF. The V gene is TRBV4-3, the J gene TRBJ1-1, with D possibly matching TRBD1 (5 bases). This CDR3 is built from 13 residues. Looked up from germline, CDR1 is LGHNA and CDR2 is YSLEER. Trimming removed 4 bases at V and 6 bases at J, with 12 bases between.

The chain has TRBV7-3 and TRBJ2-1; TRBD2 matches at 14 bases. V lost 5 bases and J lost 8; bases outside the gene matches: 5. Germline V gene lookup returns CDR1 SGHTA and CDR2 FQGTGA. This CDR3 has 15 residues. CDR3 sequence reads: CASSPGLAGVHEQFF. CDR3 DNA sequence: TGTGCCAGCAGCCCGGGACTAGCGGGAGTTCATGAGCAGTTCTTC.

J is TRBJ2-5 and V is TRBV13; D tentatively fits TRBD1 or TRBD2 (5 bases each). The V and J ends lost 5 bases and 4 bases respectively, with 23 bases between them. Germline loops: CDR1 PRHDT, CDR2 FYEKMQ (reference sequence). The CDR3 contains 17 residues. The CDR3 DNA is TGTGCCAGCAGCCCCCTCGGGACGGGATCCCAAGGAGAGACCCAGTACTTC. It translates to CASSPLGTGSQGETQYF.

V and J are TRBV9 and TRBJ2-1; 7 nucleotides align to TRBD2. In germline, CDR1 is SGDLS, CDR2 YYNGEE. The CDR3 is 15 residues long. With V trimmed by 10 bases and J by 8 bases, 18 bases remained unmatched. The CDR3 loop is CAGAPTGGLSDEQFF. CDR3 nucleotide sequence: TGTGCCGGGGCTCCGACGGGAGGATTATCCGATGAGCAGTTCTTC.

This clone was counted once. The J gene is TRBJ1-4, the V gene TRBV7-2; no clear D gene. Germline V gene data show CDR1 as SGHTA and CDR2 as FQGNSA. The V and J ends lost 1 base and 7 bases respectively, with 16 bases between them. CDR3 length: 16 amino acids. The CDR3 here is CASSLGSGLHTEKLFF. The DNA of the CDR3 is TGTGCCAGCAGCTTAGGGTCAGGCCTTCATACTGAAAAACTGTTTTTT.

The chain has TRBV5-8 and TRBJ1-1; D not resolved. The germline gives CDR1 SGHTS, CDR2 YDEGEE. The CDR3 sequence is 14 residues long. Trimming shortened V by 3 bases and J by 3 bases, and 12 bases separated the two germline ends. CDR3 nucleotides: TGTGCCAGCAGCTCTTTGTATGAGGACACTGAAGCTTTCTTT. Translation: CASSSLYEDTEAFF.

This rearrangement joins TRBV4-3 to TRBJ2-7, with a possible D match to TRBD2 (6 bases). Deletions cut 1 base from V and 7 bases from J, with 17 bases between. This CDR3 is 15 amino acids long. The germline V gene encodes CDR1 LGHNA and CDR2 YSLEER. The CDR3, as DNA: TGCGCCAGCAGCCAAGGCGGGGCAAACTTTTTAGAGCAGTACTTC. This translates into CASSQGGANFLEQYF.

The gene calls are TRBV30 and TRBJ1-1, with D unclear. The CDR3 runs to 13 residues. CDR1 and CDR2 (germline): GTSNPN, SVGIG (reference sequence). V was trimmed by 0 bases and J by 2 bases, leaving 7 bases between them. The CDR3 DNA is TGTGCCTGGAGTGTAGCCGATAACACTGAAGCTTTCTTT. It is translated as CAWSVADNTEAFF.

The CDR3 spells CATSAVHRDTQYF. Written as DNA, the CDR3 is TGTGCCACCTCAGCTGTGCATCGGGATACGCAGTATTTT. J is TRBJ2-3 and V is TRBV7-8; D unclear. The CDR3 consists of 13 residues. Trimming stripped 10 bases from V and 6 bases from J, with 17 bases between. Germline assignment: CDR1 SGHVS and CDR2 FQNEAQ.

V usage is TRBV6-5 and J usage is TRBJ1-6; D is unclear. Germline CDR1 and CDR2: MNHEY and SVGAGI. The ends were cut back, 5 bases at V and 0 bases at J, with 5 bases in the middle. The CDR3 loop spans 14 amino acids. In DNA form, the CDR3 reads TGTGCCAGCAGTGTTGGCTCCTATAATTCACCCCTCCACTTT. Amino acids: CASSVGSYNSPLHF.

The gene calls are TRBV7-9 and TRBJ2-2, with D perhaps assigned TRBD1 or TRBD2 (5 bases each). CDR3 length: 16 amino acids. Trimming took off 5 bases at V and 3 bases at J, with 16 bases between the two ends. Germline CDR1 and CDR2: SEHNR and FQNEAQ (reference sequence). The DNA of the CDR3 is TGTGCCAGCAGCCCATCAGGGACCCACTACACCGGGGAGCTGTTTTTT. Translating it yields CASSPSGTHYTGELFF. The complete variable domain, with remaining parts taken from reference TRBV7-9 and TRBJ2-2, reads DTGVSQNPRHKITKRGQNVTFRCDPISEHNRLYWYRQTLGQGPEFLTYFQNEAQLEKSRLLSDRFSAERPKGSFSTLEIQRTEQGDSAMYLCASSPSGTHYTGELFFGEGSRLTVL.

This clone was recorded once. The V gene is TRBV5-5, the J gene TRBJ1-5, with TRBD1 matching over 9 bases. V lost 0 bases to trimming and J lost 4 bases; unmatched junction nucleotides: 5. The CDR3 spans 16 residues. Per germline, CDR1 SGHKS and CDR2 YYEKEE (reference sequence). This CDR3 reads CASSLEWGQGNQPQHF. CDR3 DNA: TGTGCCAGCAGCTTGGAGTGGGGACAGGGTAATCAGCCCCAGCATTTT.

The J gene is TRBJ2-7, the V gene TRBV6-1; TRBD1 might be the D (5 bases). Germline V CDR1 and CDR2: MNHNS, SASEGT. The V and J ends lost 2 bases and 0 bases respectively, with 11 bases between them. CDR3 length: 15 residues. The CDR3 bases are TGTGCCAGCAGTGAATCCCCCGACAGCTCCTACGAGCAGTACTTC. Translated: CASSESPDSSYEQYF.

CDR3 residues: CASRSTGNQPQHF. The CDR3 DNA follows: TGTGCCAGTAGAAGTACAGGGAATCAGCCCCAGCATTTT. J is TRBJ1-5 and V is TRBV19; possibly TRBD1 for D (6 bases). In germline, CDR1 is LNHDA, CDR2 SQIVND (reference sequence). This CDR3 spans 13 amino acids. Trimming left V 6 bases short and J 4 bases short, with 10 bases between.